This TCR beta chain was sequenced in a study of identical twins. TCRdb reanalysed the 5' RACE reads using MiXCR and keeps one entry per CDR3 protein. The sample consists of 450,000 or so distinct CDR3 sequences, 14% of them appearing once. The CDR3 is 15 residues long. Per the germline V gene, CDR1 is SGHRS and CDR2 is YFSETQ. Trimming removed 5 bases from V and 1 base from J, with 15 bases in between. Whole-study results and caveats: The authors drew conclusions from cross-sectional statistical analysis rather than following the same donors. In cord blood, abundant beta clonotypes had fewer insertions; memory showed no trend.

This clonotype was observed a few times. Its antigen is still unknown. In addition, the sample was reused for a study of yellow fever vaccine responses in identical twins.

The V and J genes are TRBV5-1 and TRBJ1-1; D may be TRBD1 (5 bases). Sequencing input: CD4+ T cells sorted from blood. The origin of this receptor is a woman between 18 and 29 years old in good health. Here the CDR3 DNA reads TGCGCCAGCAGGAGGGACGGGACGCCGAACACTGAAGCTTTCTTT. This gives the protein CASRRDGTPNTEAFF. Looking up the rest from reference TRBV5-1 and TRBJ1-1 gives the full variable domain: KAGVTQTPRYLIKTRGQQVTLSCSPISGHRSVSWYQQTPGQGLQFLFEYFSETQRNKGNFPGRFSGRQFSNSRSEMNVSTLELGDSALYLCASRRDGTPNTEAFFGQGTRLTVV.